This T cell receptor (beta chain) was observed in a study of blood T cell repertoires in COVID-19. Germline V gene lookup returns CDR1 SGHAT and CDR2 FQNNGV. V was pared by 6 bases and J by 0 bases, with 10 bases of the junction left unmatched. The CDR3 totals 18 residues. Profiled with immunoSEQ multiplex PCR; TCRdb holds only in-frame clones, not every one. The sample includes some 250,000 clones, roughly 90% seen only once; the top ten take 1.5% to 2%. This sequence joins TRBV11-2 and TRBJ2-2; 10 bases fit TRBD1. The origin of this receptor is a man under 40 with active or convalescent COVID-19. Sequencing used peripheral blood. CDR3 bases: TGTGCCAGCAGACTGACAGGGGGCGGTCAACCGAACACCGGGGAGCTGTTTTTT. Translating it yields CASRLTGGGQPNTGELFF.